What follows is one TCR beta chain and its context. The target antigen is unknown. The sample comes from a study of T cells expressing NK-cell markers. Across the study: HCMV seropositivity characterized seven of the eight sequenced donors, and seronegativity one.

The authors generated TCR beta cDNA through 5'RACE template switching with UMIs. Each CDR3 protein gets one entry in TCRdb, which reprocessed the 5' RACE reads and gives no DNA. The sample features 350,000 to 450,000 distinct CDR3 sequences, with around 5.3% in its top ten. General study findings and limits: Clones of NKG2C+ T cells that had expanded were of unclear HCMV specificity.

The CDR3 is made up of 14 amino acids. The germline CDR1 and CDR2 sequences are SGHRS and YFSETQ. Sequencing used blood T cells: a sorted CD56 or NKG2C T cell subset, CD4+ or CD8+ T cells, or bulk PBMC T cells (not recorded which). The chain combines TRBV5-1 with TRBJ1-5; TCRdb indicates TRBD1, and absent DNA this call remains unverified. This receptor was obtained from a man between 18 and 69 years old in good health. This chain's CDR3 is CASSLRQGGQPQHF. Filled out from reference TRBV5-1 and TRBJ1-5, the complete variable domain reads KAGVTQTPRYLIKTRGQQVTLSCSPISGHRSVSWYQQTPGQGLQFLFEYFSETQRNKGNFPGRFSGRQFSNSRSEMNVSTLELGDSALYLCASSLRQGGQPQHFGDGTRLSIL.